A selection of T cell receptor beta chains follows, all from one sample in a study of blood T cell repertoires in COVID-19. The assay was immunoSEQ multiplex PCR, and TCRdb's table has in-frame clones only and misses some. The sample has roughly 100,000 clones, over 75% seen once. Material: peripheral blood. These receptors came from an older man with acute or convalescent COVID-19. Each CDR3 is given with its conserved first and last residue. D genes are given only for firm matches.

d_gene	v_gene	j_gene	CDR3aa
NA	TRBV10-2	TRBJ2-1	CASSEGGGAYYNEQFF
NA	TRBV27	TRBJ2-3	CASTPIGEETDTQYF
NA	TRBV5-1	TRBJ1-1	CASSLERQAEAFF
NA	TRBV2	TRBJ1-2	CASSVGREGYTF
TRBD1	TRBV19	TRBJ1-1	CASSIRWDRELNTEAFF
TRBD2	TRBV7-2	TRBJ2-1	CASSPWTSGRTLGGNEQFF
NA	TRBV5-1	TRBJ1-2	CASSLLLGGKGYTF
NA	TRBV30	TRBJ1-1	CAWIKRLNTEAFF
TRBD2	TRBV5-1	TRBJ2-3	CASSPSAGRGDTQYF
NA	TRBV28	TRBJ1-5	CASSLLTSYNQPQHF
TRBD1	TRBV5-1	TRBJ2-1	CASSPGQGKVNEQFF
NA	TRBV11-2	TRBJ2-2	CASSFETNTGELFF
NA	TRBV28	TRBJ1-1	CASTRRGAMNTEAFF
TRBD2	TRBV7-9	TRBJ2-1	CASSLTGLANEQFF
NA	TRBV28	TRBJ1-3	CASMAVTGNTIYF
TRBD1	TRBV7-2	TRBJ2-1	CASSSDRGSYNEQFF
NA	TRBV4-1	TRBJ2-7	CASSQGAGNSYEQYF
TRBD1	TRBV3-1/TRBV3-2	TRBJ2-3	CASSQDWGQGTDTQYF
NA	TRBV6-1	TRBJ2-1	CASKGLNEQFF
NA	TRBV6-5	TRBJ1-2	CASSQYRDVSYGYTF
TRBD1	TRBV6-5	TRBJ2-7	CASSFFLGQDNYEQYF
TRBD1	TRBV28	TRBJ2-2	CASSRTGRDFTGELFF
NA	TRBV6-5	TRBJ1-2	CASSFRTGISPDAYTF
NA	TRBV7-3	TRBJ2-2	CASSLNNPGNDGGELFF
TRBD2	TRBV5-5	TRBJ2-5	CASSLSGGYPETQYF
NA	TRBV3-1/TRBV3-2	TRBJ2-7	CASSEAGSSYEQYF
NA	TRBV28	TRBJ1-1	CASSTHGQPEAFF